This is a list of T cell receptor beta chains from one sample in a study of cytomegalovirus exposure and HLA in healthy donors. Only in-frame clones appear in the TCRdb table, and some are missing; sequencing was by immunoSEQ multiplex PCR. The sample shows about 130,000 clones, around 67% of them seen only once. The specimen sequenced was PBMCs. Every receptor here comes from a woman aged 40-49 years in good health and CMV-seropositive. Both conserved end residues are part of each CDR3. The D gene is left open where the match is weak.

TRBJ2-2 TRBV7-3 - CASSSGWGVKNTGELFF TGTGCCAGCAGCTCAGGTTGGGGGGTGAAGAACACCGGGGAGCTGTTTTTT
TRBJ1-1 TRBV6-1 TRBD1 CASSERQGALITEAFF TGTGCCAGCAGTGAACGACAGGGGGCGTTGATCACTGAAGCTTTCTTT
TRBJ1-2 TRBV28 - CASSFPLGGGYGYTF TGTGCCAGCAGTTTTCCCCTCGGCGGGGGCTATGGCTACACCTTC
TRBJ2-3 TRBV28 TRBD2 CASSFYRGGPTDTQYF TGTGCCAGCAGTTTTTATCGGGGGGGCCCCACAGATACGCAGTATTTT
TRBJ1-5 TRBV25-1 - CASSAAGTSFGNQPQHF TGTGCCAGCAGCGCCGCGGGGACCTCTTTCGGCAATCAGCCCCAGCATTTT
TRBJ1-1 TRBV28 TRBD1 CASSPSDRERAATEAFF TGTGCCAGCAGTCCATCGGACAGGGAACGGGCGGCCACTGAAGCTTTCTTT
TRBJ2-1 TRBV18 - CASSPPGTVYYNEQFF TGTGCCAGCTCACCACCGGGGACTGTTTACTACAATGAGCAGTTCTTC
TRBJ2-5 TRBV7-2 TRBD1 CASQQRPDREKPQYF TGTGCCAGTCAGCAGAGACCGGACAGGGAAAAGCCCCAGTACTTC
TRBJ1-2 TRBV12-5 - CASPMGQVPSGYTF TGTGCTAGTCCCATGGGGCAGGTCCCCTCTGGCTACACCTTC
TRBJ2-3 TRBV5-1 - CASTGVRAQYF TGCGCCAGCACGGGGGTTCGAGCGCAGTATTTT
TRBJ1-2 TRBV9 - CASSAPRGRVAYGYTF TGTGCCAGCAGCGCCCCTCGGGGGAGGGTCGCCTATGGCTACACCTTC
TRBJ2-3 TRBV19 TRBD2 CASRDWGGETDTQYF TGTGCCAGTAGAGACTGGGGGGGAGAAACAGATACGCAGTATTTT
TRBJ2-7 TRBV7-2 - CASSIPMVRSSYEQYF TGTGCCAGCAGCATACCAATGGTGAGGAGCTCCTACGAGCAGTACTTC
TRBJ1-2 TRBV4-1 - CASSQGRGYTF TGCGCCAGCAGCCAAGGGAGGGGCTACACCTTC
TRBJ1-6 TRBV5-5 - CASSSEDDTLSPLHF TGTGCCAGCAGCTCGGAGGACGACACACTTTCACCCCTCCACTTT